Shown below are 18 T cell receptor beta chains from a single sample sequenced in a study of regulatory T cells in long-lasting Graves disease. CDR3 regions were amplified by Arm-PCR using iRepertoire HTBI primers to build TCR beta libraries. TCRdb reprocessed the multiplex PCR reads with MiXCR, giving one entry per CDR3 protein. This table holds approximately 350,000 distinct CDR3 sequences, about a sixth found once. The sample's time point: newly diagnosed GD, antithyroid drugs for less than 3 months. Isolated PBMC RNA provided the starting material for the TCR library. The same sample was also studied in work on T cells in Graves' hyperthyroidism and ophthalmopathy.

The starting material was peripheral blood mononuclear cells (PBMCs), obtained at new diagnosis, from a patient treated with antithyroid drugs. The receptor set was obtained from a man between 35 and 55 years old with Graves disease.

The table lists this clonotype with many counts. This rearrangement joins TRBV7-2 to TRBJ2-7; tentatively, D is TRBD2 (6 bases). This CDR3 contains 13 residues. Looked up from germline, CDR1 is SGHTA and CDR2 is FQGNSA. Trimming pared 2 bases from V and 12 bases from J, leaving 17 bases between. For the CDR3, the DNA is TGTGCCAGCAGCTTACTCCGGGGGTCACATCTGTACTTC. Amino acids: CASSLLRGSHLYF.

This clonotype came up many times. The chain has TRBV11-2 and TRBJ1-1; D uncertain. Germline CDR1 reads SGHAT; CDR2 reads FQNNGV. The CDR3 totals 15 residues. The V end lost 2 bases, the J end lost 1 base, and 11 bases lay between the germline ends. Here the CDR3 DNA reads TGTGCCAGCAGCTTAATAAGTCGGGGGAACACTGAAGCTTTCTTT. Its protein is CASSLISRGNTEAFF.

This clonotype was found a few times. The V gene is TRBV27, the J gene TRBJ2-1, with unresolved D. CDR3 length: 10 residues. CDR1 and CDR2 (germline): MNHEY, SMNVEV (reference sequence). The germline V and J ends were trimmed by 8 bases and 2 bases, with 1 base remaining between them. Here the CDR3 DNA reads TGTGCCAGCCCCTACAATGAGCAGTTCTTC. This gives the protein CASPYNEQFF.

This clonotype was recorded a few times. This rearrangement joins TRBV5-1 to TRBJ1-1, with 9 bases lining up with TRBD1. Germline trimming cut 2 bases from V and 4 bases from J; bases unmatched to any gene: 3. Germline CDR1 and CDR2: SGHRS and YFSETQ. This CDR3 contains 14 residues. CDR3 nucleotides: TGCGCCAGCAGCTTCGGGACAGGGCCCACTGAAGCTTTCTTT. This codes for CASSFGTGPTEAFF.

This clonotype was observed at least ten times. This chain uses TRBV2 with TRBJ2-7, with D perhaps TRBD2 (5 bases). Germline V lookup: CDR1 SNHLY, CDR2 FYNNEI. V was pared by 3 bases and J by 4 bases, with 10 bases between. CDR3 size: 13 residues. CDR3 nucleotides: TGTGCCAGCAGTGATCAACTAGGGTACGAGCAGTACTTC. Translation gives CASSDQLGYEQYF.

Note on this clonotype: This may stem from a read error, because a much larger clone lies one nucleotide away. Lacking the conserved final phenylalanine or tryptophan, this CDR3 likely reflects a read error. The genes are TRBV7-8 and TRBJ2-1, with 7 bases fitting TRBD2. The DNA end favors TRBJ2-5, so the J call may be wrong. Germline CDR1 SGHVS, CDR2 FQNEAQ. The CDR3 totals 15 residues. The CDR3 DNA reads as TGTGCCAGCACCATCACCAGAGGGAGGGGAGAGACCCAGTACCTC. Amino acid sequence: CASTITRGRGETQYL.

This clonotype was counted at least ten times. The rearrangement uses TRBV4-1 and TRBJ1-1; D gene unclear. V was clipped by 1 base and J by 0 bases, with 6 bases between them. Germline CDR1 and CDR2: MGHRA and YSYEKL. CDR3 size: 14 residues. CDR3 sequence: CASSQAGMNTEAFF. For the CDR3, the DNA is TGCGCCAGCAGCCAAGCTGGTATGAACACTGAAGCTTTCTTT.

This clonotype was recorded many times. This chain uses TRBV7-8 with TRBJ1-3; D uncertain. Germline assignment: CDR1 SGHVS and CDR2 FQNEAQ. The CDR3 runs 19 residues. Trimming stripped 1 base from V and 0 bases from J, with 19 bases between. CDR3 in DNA: TGTGCCAGCAGCTTAGATCGGCCCCTATTCCGGTCCTCTGGAAACACCATATATTTT. Amino acid sequence: CASSLDRPLFRSSGNTIYF.

In its sample, this clonotype was seen a few times. The V and J genes are TRBV20-1 and TRBJ2-7; D is undetermined. The CDR3 has 15 residues. Germline V gene lookup returns CDR1 DFQATT and CDR2 SNEGSKA (reference sequence). The ends were cut back, 0 bases at V and 0 bases at J, with 12 bases in the middle. The CDR3 DNA is TGCAGTGCTAGAGACCCCCGCACTCACTCCTACGAGCAGTACTTC. Amino acid sequence: CSARDPRTHSYEQYF.

This clonotype was picked up a small number of times. This may arise from a read error, as a much more abundant clone is one base away. The V gene is TRBV18, the J gene TRBJ2-1; 10 bases fit TRBD2. The CDR3 runs to 15 residues. J was trimmed by 5 bases and V by 3 bases; bases with no gene match: 4. Germline V CDR1 and CDR2: KGHSH, LQKENI. The CDR3 DNA sequence: TGTGCCAGCTCACCCGGGACTAGCGCCCACAATGAGCAGTTCTTC. Translating gives CASSPGTSAHNEQFF. Supplemented by reference TRBV18 and TRBJ2-1, the full variable domain reads NAGVMQNPRHLVRRRGQEARLRCSPMKGHSHVYWYRQLPEEGLKFMVYLQKENIIDESGMPKERFSAEFPKEGPSILRIQQVVRGDSAAYFCASSPGTSAHNEQFFGPGTRLTVL.

In this sample, this clonotype turned up a few times. V is TRBV20-1 and J is TRBJ2-5, with 12 bases identical to TRBD2. Germline V lookup: CDR1 DFQATT, CDR2 SNEGSKA (reference sequence). There are 15 residues in the CDR3. After removal of 2 bases from V and 4 bases from J, the junction contained 5 bases not matched to a gene. As DNA, the CDR3 is TGCAGTGCTAGACTAGCGGGGGGGGGGTTAGAGACCCAGTACTTC. Translation: CSARLAGGGLETQYF.

This clonotype has ten or more counts. The chain has TRBV28 and TRBJ2-7; 9 bases align to TRBD1. J was trimmed by 5 bases and V by 5 bases; bases with no gene match: 10. CDR1 and CDR2 from the germline V gene are MDHEN and SYDVKM. The CDR3 loop spans 15 amino acids. The CDR3 DNA reads as TGTGCCAGCAGTCCCTGGGACAGGGATTCCGACGAGCAGTACTTC. As protein: CASSPWDRDSDEQYF.

The chain combines TRBV9 with TRBJ2-5; unclear D gene. Germline loops: CDR1 SGDLS, CDR2 YYNGEE. This CDR3 region has 12 residues. Trimming shortened V by 4 bases and J by 5 bases, and 9 bases separated the two germline ends. The CDR3 DNA follows: TGTGCCAGCAGCCCCAACTCGGAGACCCAGTACTTC. Residues: CASSPNSETQYF.

This clonotype was seen at least ten times. The V call is TRBV27, the J call TRBJ2-1, with 10 positions matching TRBD2. V was pared by 5 bases and J by 13 bases, with 11 bases of the junction left unmatched. CDR1 MNHEY and CDR2 SMNVEV come from the germline V gene (reference sequence). The CDR3 is 14 amino acids. Here the CDR3 reads CASSPSPLAGGQFF. In DNA form, the CDR3 reads TGTGCCAGCAGTCCTTCCCCTTTAGCGGGGGGCCAGTTCTTC.

V is TRBV12-3 or TRBV12-4 and J is TRBJ2-7; 8 bases are shared with TRBD2. The V segment lost 1 base and the J segment 2 bases; nucleotides outside the gene matches: 4. The CDR3 is 15 amino acids. The CDR3 DNA reads TGTGCCAGCAGTTTAGACGGGGGGGCAGCCTACGAGCAGTACTTC. This translates into CASSLDGGAAYEQYF.

The chain recombines TRBV20-1 with TRBJ2-7, with 12 positions matching TRBD2. Germline-derived CDR1 and CDR2 are DFQATT and SNEGSKA (reference sequence). J gave up 2 bases and V 1 base, and 12 bases lay outside the gene matches. This CDR3 region has 18 residues. The CDR3, as DNA: TGCAGTGCTAGAGTGAACCCGACTAGCGGGGGACAGACCTACGAGCAGTACTTC. This encodes CSARVNPTSGGQTYEQYF.

This clonotype has a count of ten or more. V and J are TRBV7-2 and TRBJ2-1, with 12 bases lining up with TRBD2. After removal of 5 bases from V and 5 bases from J, the junction contained 10 bases not matched to a gene. Germline V gives CDR1 SGHTA, CDR2 FQGNSA. This CDR3 is 17 amino acids long. CDR3 sequence reads: CASSRLSLAGGHNEQFF. As DNA, the CDR3 is TGTGCCAGCAGCCGCCTGTCCCTAGCGGGGGGGCACAATGAGCAGTTCTTC.

About this clonotype itself: At one end the junction does not follow the germline gene, possibly because of a read error. The chain recombines TRBV12-3 or TRBV12-4 with TRBJ2-2; D is possibly TRBD1 or TRBD2 (5 bases each). The length of the CDR3 is 15 residues. The DNA of the CDR3 is TGTGCCAGCAGTTCGGACTCCCGGGGCACCGGGGAGCCGTTTTTT. This gives the protein CASSSDSRGTGEPFF.